These 32 T cell receptor beta chains were all obtained from the same sample, sequenced in a study of blood T cell repertoires in COVID-19. TCRdb's copy holds only in-frame clones and misses some; the assay was immunoSEQ multiplex PCR. The sample consists of about 270,000 clones, approximately 86% of them appearing once. Input material: PBMCs or T cells enriched from blood (not recorded which). The receptor set was obtained from a woman under 30 who had recovered from COVID-19.

The chain links TRBV19 to TRBJ1-4; D may be TRBD1 (6 bases). Germline CDR1 LNHDA, CDR2 SQIVND (reference sequence). The CDR3 is 16 amino acids. Deletions cut 3 bases from V and 14 bases from J, with 25 bases between. CDR3 region: CASSMVQDRVMKGLFF. CDR3 coding DNA: TGTGCCAGTAGTATGGTCCAGGACAGAGTAATGAAAGGGCTGTTTTTT.

V gene TRBV27 combines with J gene TRBJ1-2; D unclear. Trimming stripped 2 bases from V and 0 bases from J, with 10 bases between. Germline V gene sequence: CDR1 MNHEY, CDR2 SMNVEV (reference sequence). The CDR3 has 15 residues. CDR3 residues: CASSLIGGTNYGYTF. CDR3 bases: TGTGCCAGCAGTTTAATTGGCGGAACTAACTATGGCTACACCTTC.

The chain employs TRBV28 and TRBJ1-2; 10 positions match TRBD1. The junction had 15 bases not matched to a gene; V was cut back by 6 bases and J by 5 bases. Looked up from germline, CDR1 is MDHEN and CDR2 is SYDVKM. This CDR3 has 17 residues. CDR3 in DNA: TGTGCCAGCAGGGAACCGGGACAGGGGACCAAGGGGTATGGCTACACCTTC. As protein: CASREPGQGTKGYGYTF.

The chain employs TRBV30 and TRBJ1-5; 7 bases fit TRBD1. This CDR3 has 13 residues. Germline trimming cut 7 bases from V and 3 bases from J; bases unmatched to any gene: 6. The germline V gene encodes CDR1 GTSNPN and CDR2 SVGIG (reference sequence). CDR3 region: CASVTGVNQPQHF. The CDR3 bases are TGTGCCTCCGTAACAGGGGTCAATCAGCCCCAGCATTTT.

This rearrangement joins TRBV3-1 (or the pseudogene TRBV3-2) to TRBJ2-7; tentatively, D is TRBD2 (6 bases). The CDR3 runs 15 residues. Trimming removed 3 bases from V and 4 bases from J, with 16 bases in between. The germline CDR1 and CDR2 sequences are LGHDT and YNNKEL (reference sequence). CDR3 nucleotide sequence: TGTGCCAGCAGCCAGGGAGGTAGGTCCCAGTACGAGCAGTACTTC. Amino acid sequence: CASSQGGRSQYEQYF.

V gene TRBV11-3 combines with J gene TRBJ2-1; 7 nucleotides align to TRBD1. This CDR3 is built from 14 residues. V was pared by 2 bases and J by 5 bases, with 3 bases of the junction left unmatched. CDR1 SGHNT and CDR2 YENEEA come from the germline V gene. The CDR3 bases are TGTGCCAGCAGCTTACGGGACAGCCACAATGAGCAGTTCTTC. Protein sequence: CASSLRDSHNEQFF.

CDR3 nucleotide sequence: TGTGCCAGCAGTGCCGGGACTAGGGCTACGCAGTATTTT. Protein: CASSAGTRATQYF. The V and J genes are TRBV28 and TRBJ2-3; 8 nucleotides line up with TRBD2. With 5 bases clipped from V and 8 bases from J, the junction kept 6 bases outside the gene matches. The germline CDR1 and CDR2 sequences are MDHEN and SYDVKM. The CDR3 loop spans 13 amino acids.

The chain recombines TRBV4-2 with TRBJ2-1; D is unclear. CDR3 length: 17 amino acids. V dropped 1 base and J dropped 6 bases, with 19 bases sitting between them. CDR1 and CDR2 (germline): LGHNA, YNFKEQ. CDR3 region: CASSQVSQRIQGNEQFF. In nucleotides, the CDR3 is TGTGCCAGCAGCCAAGTGTCCCAGCGCATTCAAGGCAATGAGCAGTTCTTC.

The chain links TRBV15 to TRBJ2-3; TRBD2 matches at 10 bases. V lost 1 base and J lost 2; bases outside the gene matches: 6. Germline V lookup: CDR1 LNHNV, CDR2 YYDKDF (reference sequence). This CDR3 region has 17 residues. The CDR3 DNA follows: TGTGCCACCAGCAGAGCACTAGCGGGGCCCACCACAGATACGCAGTATTTT. This gives the protein CATSRALAGPTTDTQYF.

The chain links TRBV12-5 to TRBJ2-5; the match to TRBD1 covers 8 bases. The CDR3 has 16 amino acids. The junction had 15 bases not matched to a gene; V was cut back by 6 bases and J by 6 bases. Germline V gives CDR1 LGHNT, CDR2 FRNRAP. CDR3 DNA: TGTGCTAGTGGACCGCGAGGGGCAGGGGGCATGAAGACCCAGTACTTC. Its protein is CASGPRGAGGMKTQYF.

The CDR3 nucleotides read TGTGCCAGCAGGCCGTACAGGGTTGGCACTGAAGCTTTCTTT. Residues: CASRPYRVGTEAFF. V gene TRBV7-8 combines with J gene TRBJ1-1, with D tentatively TRBD1 (6 bases). With 6 bases removed from V and 4 bases from J, the gap between germline ends came to 15 bases. The CDR3 runs to 14 residues. CDR1 is SGHVS, CDR2 FQNEAQ, per germline.

The chain has TRBV19 and TRBJ1-1; TRBD1 aligns across 11 bases. This CDR3 contains 16 residues. Germline V gene data show CDR1 as LNHDA and CDR2 as SQIVND (reference sequence). J was trimmed by 4 bases and V by 8 bases; bases with no gene match: 12. CDR3 DNA sequence: TGTGCCAGTCACTTCCGGGACAGGGGGGGGACCACTGAAGCTTTCTTT. Encoded protein: CASHFRDRGGTTEAFF.

The gene calls are TRBV10-3 and TRBJ2-3, with 7 bases lining up with TRBD1. Germline V lookup: CDR1 ENHRY, CDR2 SYGVKD. The CDR3 length is 15 residues. The J segment lost 0 bases and the V segment lost 10 bases, leaving 10 bases of the junction unmatched. CDR3 region: CATKRQGSSTDTQYF. DNA of the CDR3: TGTGCCACCAAGAGACAGGGATCTAGCACAGATACGCAGTATTTT.

The chain links TRBV9 to TRBJ2-7, with TRBD1 matching over 7 bases. V shed 4 bases and J 1 base; nucleotides not matched to a gene: 5. Germline loops: CDR1 SGDLS, CDR2 YYNGEE. This CDR3 is built from 14 residues. Here the CDR3 reads CASSPGQKSYEQYF. The DNA of the CDR3 is TGTGCCAGCAGCCCGGGACAGAAATCCTACGAGCAGTACTTC.

The chain uses TRBV29-1 and TRBJ2-7, with a possible D match to TRBD2 (6 bases). This CDR3 has 14 residues. The V and J ends lost 7 bases and 6 bases respectively, with 22 bases between them. CDR1 is SQVTM and CDR2 is ANQGSEA in the germline V gene. This CDR3 is CSAGRGQGVSEQYF. CDR3 DNA sequence: TGCAGCGCCGGGAGAGGGCAGGGTGTCTCCGAGCAGTACTTC.

This sequence joins TRBV11-2 and TRBJ2-7; 8 nucleotides line up with TRBD2. CDR1 and CDR2 from the germline V gene are SGHAT and FQNNGV. The CDR3 consists of 18 residues. Trimming took 1 base from V and 3 from J; bases not matched to a gene: 14. CDR3 amino acids: CASSLGRRGGGPNYEQYF. CDR3 sequence (DNA): TGTGCCAGCAGCTTAGGGCGGCGGGGCGGGGGGCCTAACTACGAGCAGTACTTC.

This clone turned up a few times. The chain links TRBV2 to TRBJ1-1; TRBD1 agrees at 10 bases. The germline V gene encodes CDR1 SNHLY and CDR2 FYNNEI. This CDR3 has 14 amino acids. The V segment lost 7 bases and the J segment 5 bases; nucleotides outside the gene matches: 7. The CDR3 protein is CASNRDRGGTEAFF. The CDR3 DNA follows: TGTGCCAGCAATAGGGACAGGGGAGGAACTGAAGCTTTCTTT.

The chain uses TRBV2 and TRBJ2-7, with D possibly matching TRBD2 (6 bases). Trimming left V 4 bases short and J 6 bases short, with 16 bases between. CDR3 length: 14 residues. Germline V CDR1 and CDR2: SNHLY, FYNNEI. The chain's CDR3 is CASSGEMRGGEQYF. In DNA, the CDR3 is TGTGCCAGCAGTGGGGAAATGAGGGGAGGCGAGCAGTACTTC.

This clone was observed a few times. Here the CDR3 DNA reads TGTGCCCCCAAGGCAGGGTCGGACGAGCAGTACTTC. Its protein product is CAPKAGSDEQYF. V is TRBV30 and J is TRBJ2-7; perhaps TRBD1 as D (5 bases). V shed 8 bases and J shed 5 bases, with 16 bases lying between them. The germline CDR1 and CDR2 sequences are GTSNPN and SVGIG (reference sequence). The CDR3 runs 12 residues.

This rearrangement joins TRBV6-7 to TRBJ2-4; TRBD2 agrees at 9 bases. TRBV6-7 is an ORF; its function is uncertain. V lost 8 bases and J lost 4; bases outside the gene matches: 3. This CDR3 has 13 amino acids. CDR3 in amino acids: CASLGLAKNIQYF. In DNA, the CDR3 is TGTGCCAGCCTGGGACTAGCTAAAAACATTCAGTACTTC.

This clone has more than one count but fewer than ten. The gene calls are TRBV4-1 and TRBJ1-4; D unresolved. Per the germline V gene, CDR1 is MGHRA and CDR2 is YSYEKL. Trimming shortened V by 2 bases and J by 8 bases, and 18 bases separated the two germline ends. The CDR3 loop spans 16 amino acids. The CDR3 region has the DNA TGCGCCAGCAGCCAAATCCTAAAGGGAGGTTGGGAAAAACTGTTTTTT. It codes for CASSQILKGGWEKLFF.

The chain couples TRBV9 to TRBJ1-6; no reliable D call. The V gene's germline CDR1 is SGDLS and CDR2 YYNGEE. Trimming removed 0 bases from V and 9 bases from J, with 10 bases in between. The CDR3 runs to 14 residues. The CDR3 sequence is CASSVGRVGSPLHF. DNA of the CDR3: TGTGCCAGCAGCGTAGGGAGGGTAGGTTCACCCCTCCACTTT.

This chain links TRBV27 with TRBJ1-1; no reliable D call. Germline CDR1 is MNHEY and CDR2 is SMNVEV (reference sequence). This CDR3 has 12 amino acids. The V end lost 7 bases, the J end lost 3 bases, and 9 bases lay between the germline ends. The CDR3 here is CASMAGHTEAFF. CDR3 DNA: TGTGCCAGCATGGCTGGCCACACTGAAGCTTTCTTT.

This sequence joins TRBV11-2 and TRBJ2-7, with 8 nucleotides matching TRBD1. The germline V gene encodes CDR1 SGHAT and CDR2 FQNNGV. The V gene end was trimmed by 5 bases and the J gene end by 3 bases; junction bases not matched to a gene: 9. CDR3 length equals 15 residues. CDR3 nucleotides: TGTGCCAGCAGCCCTAGTAACAGGGGGGACTACGAGCAGTACTTC. Translated, it gives CASSPSNRGDYEQYF.

This clone came up once. V usage is TRBV12-5 and J usage is TRBJ1-2, with 10 bases matching TRBD1. J lost 3 bases, V lost 5 bases, and 6 bases had no gene match. The CDR3 has 15 residues. Germline V gene lookup returns CDR1 LGHNT and CDR2 FRNRAP. The DNA of the CDR3 is TGTGCTAGTGGTACGACAGGGGGCTGGTACTATGGCTACACCTTC. It yields the protein CASGTTGGWYYGYTF. Filled out from reference TRBV12-5 and TRBJ1-2, the complete variable domain reads DARVTQTPRHKVTEMGQEVTMRCQPILGHNTVFWYRQTMMQGLELLAYFRNRAPLDDSGMPKDRFSAEMPDATLATLKIQPSEPRDSAVYFCASGTTGGWYYGYTFGSGTRLTVV.

This clone was seen only once. The chain couples TRBV7-9 to TRBJ1-2, with D possibly being TRBD1 (5 bases). Germline CDR1 is SEHNR and CDR2 is FQNEAQ (reference sequence). The CDR3 covers 14 residues. Trimming removed 7 bases from V and 7 bases from J, with 19 bases in between. This CDR3 reads CASTLVGPFFGYTF. CDR3 bases: TGTGCCAGCACCCTCGTGGGGCCCTTTTTTGGCTACACCTTC.

For this clone: Other DNA sequences in the same sample also yield this CDR3. The V call is TRBV9, the J call TRBJ1-1, with a tentative D call TRBD1 (5 bases). Trimming left V 2 bases short and J 7 bases short, with 12 bases between. The CDR3 sequence is 13 residues long. Germline-derived CDR1 and CDR2 are SGDLS and YYNGEE. CDR3 bases: TGTGCCAGCAGCGTCGGAACAGGAGATGAAGCTTTCTTT. It translates to CASSVGTGDEAFF.

The J gene is TRBJ1-1, the V gene TRBV12-5; D ambiguous. This CDR3 contains 14 residues. The germline CDR1 and CDR2 sequences are LGHNT and FRNRAP. Trimming pared 5 bases from V and 1 base from J, leaving 11 bases between. The CDR3 nucleotides are TGTGCTAGTGGTCCCCTCTCCGGGAACACTGAAGCTTTCTTT. It codes for CASGPLSGNTEAFF.

The chain joins TRBV7-2 to TRBJ2-1; possibly TRBD1 for D (6 bases). This CDR3 has 13 residues. V was clipped by 6 bases and J by 9 bases, with 15 bases between them. CDR1 and CDR2 (germline): SGHTA, FQGNSA. CDR3 protein: CASRLNTGIEQFF. The CDR3 nucleotides read TGTGCCAGCAGGCTTAATACAGGGATTGAGCAGTTCTTC. The full variable domain, with the rest looked up from reference TRBV7-2 and TRBJ2-1, is GAGVSQSPSNKVTEKGKDVELRCDPISGHTALYWYRQSLGQGLEFLIYFQGNSAPDKSGLPSDRFSAERTGGSVSTLTIQRTQQEDSAVYLCASRLNTGIEQFFGPGTRLTVL.

This chain links TRBV5-1 with TRBJ2-5; possible D gene TRBD2, 5 bases. The CDR3 is 14 residues long. V lost 1 base to trimming and J lost 5 bases, with 12 bases between them. Germline V gives CDR1 SGHRS, CDR2 YFSETQ. The CDR3, as DNA: TGCGCCAGCAGCTTGTTCGGGGTGATGGAGACCCAGTACTTC. Protein product: CASSLFGVMETQYF.

The chain combines TRBV10-1 with TRBJ1-1; a weak D match, TRBD1 (5 bases). Germline CDR1 WNHNN, CDR2 SYGVQD (reference sequence). This CDR3 is 16 amino acids long. With 9 bases removed from V and 3 bases from J, the gap between germline ends came to 23 bases. The CDR3 DNA sequence: TGCGCCAGAGGTTGGGCGGGGCCGAGTGGGGACACTGAAGCTTTCTTT. It specifies CARGWAGPSGDTEAFF.

The gene calls are TRBV27 and TRBJ1-1; D might be TRBD1 (5 bases). CDR3 length equals 13 residues. V was pared by 6 bases and J by 12 bases, with 20 bases between. In germline, CDR1 is MNHEY, CDR2 SMNVEV (reference sequence). In nucleotides, the CDR3 is TGTGCCAGCAGGAGAACGGGGGATGAAGCTTCTTTCTTT. Translation gives CASRRTGDEASFF.